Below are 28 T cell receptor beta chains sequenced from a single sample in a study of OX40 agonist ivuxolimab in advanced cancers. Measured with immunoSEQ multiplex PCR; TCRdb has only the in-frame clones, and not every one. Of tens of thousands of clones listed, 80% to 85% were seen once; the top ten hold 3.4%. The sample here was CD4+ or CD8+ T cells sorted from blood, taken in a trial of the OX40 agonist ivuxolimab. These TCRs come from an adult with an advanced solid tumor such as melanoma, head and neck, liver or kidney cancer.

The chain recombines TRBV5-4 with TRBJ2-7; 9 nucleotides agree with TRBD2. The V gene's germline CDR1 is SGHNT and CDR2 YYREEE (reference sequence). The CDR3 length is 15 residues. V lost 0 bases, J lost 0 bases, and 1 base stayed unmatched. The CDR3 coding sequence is TGTGCCAGCAGCTTGGGGACTAGCGACTCCTACGAGCAGTACTTC. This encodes CASSLGTSDSYEQYF.

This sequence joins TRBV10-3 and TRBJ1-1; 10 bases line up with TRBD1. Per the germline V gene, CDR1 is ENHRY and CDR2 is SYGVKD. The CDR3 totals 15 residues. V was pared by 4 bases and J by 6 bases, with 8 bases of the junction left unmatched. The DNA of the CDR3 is TGTGCCATCAGTGTAGACCCGGACAGGGGGGCTGAAGCTTTCTTT. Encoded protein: CAISVDPDRGAEAFF.

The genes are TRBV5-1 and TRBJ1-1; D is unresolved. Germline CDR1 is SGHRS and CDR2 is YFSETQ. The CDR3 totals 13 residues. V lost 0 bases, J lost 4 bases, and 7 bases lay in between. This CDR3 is CASSLAGSTEAFF. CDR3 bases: TGCGCCAGCAGCTTGGCGGGTAGCACTGAAGCTTTCTTT.

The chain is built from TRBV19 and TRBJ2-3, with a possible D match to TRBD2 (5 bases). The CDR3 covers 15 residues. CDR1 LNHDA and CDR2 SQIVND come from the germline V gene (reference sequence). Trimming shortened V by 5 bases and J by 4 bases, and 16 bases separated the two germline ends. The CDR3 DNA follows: TGTGCCAGTAGTTCGGGATCTACCCTCTCAGATACGCAGTATTTT. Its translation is CASSSGSTLSDTQYF. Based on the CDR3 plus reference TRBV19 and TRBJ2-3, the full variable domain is DGGITQSPKYLFRKEGQNVTLSCEQNLNHDAMYWYRQDPGQGLRLIYYSQIVNDFQKGDIAEGYSVSREKKESFPLTVTSAQKNPTAFYLCASSSGSTLSDTQYFGPGTRLTVL.

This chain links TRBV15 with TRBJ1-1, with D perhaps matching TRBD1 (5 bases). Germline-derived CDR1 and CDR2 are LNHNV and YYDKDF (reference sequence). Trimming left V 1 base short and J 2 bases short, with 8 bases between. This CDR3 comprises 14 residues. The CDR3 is CATSRGGSNTEAFF. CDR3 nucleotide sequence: TGTGCCACCAGCAGAGGGGGGAGTAACACTGAAGCTTTCTTT.

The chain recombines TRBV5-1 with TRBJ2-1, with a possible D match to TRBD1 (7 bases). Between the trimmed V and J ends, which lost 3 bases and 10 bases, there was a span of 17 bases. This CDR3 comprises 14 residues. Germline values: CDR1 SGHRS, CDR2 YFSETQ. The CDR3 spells CASSSEGQFLEQFF. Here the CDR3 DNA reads TGCGCCAGCAGCTCGGAGGGACAGTTTCTCGAGCAGTTCTTC.

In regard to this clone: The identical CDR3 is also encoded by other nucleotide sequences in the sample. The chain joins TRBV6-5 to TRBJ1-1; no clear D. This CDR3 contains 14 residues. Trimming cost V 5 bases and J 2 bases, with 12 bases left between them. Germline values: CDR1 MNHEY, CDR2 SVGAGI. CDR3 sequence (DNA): TGTGCCAGCAGTCCTAGGACGGGAAACACTGAAGCTTTCTTT. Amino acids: CASSPRTGNTEAFF.

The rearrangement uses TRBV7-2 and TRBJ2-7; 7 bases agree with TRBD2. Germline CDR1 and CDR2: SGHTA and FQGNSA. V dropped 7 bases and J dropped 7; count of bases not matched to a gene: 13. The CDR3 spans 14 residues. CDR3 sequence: CASNSPGRLGEQYF. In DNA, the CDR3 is TGTGCCAGCAACTCACCCGGGAGGTTGGGGGAGCAGTACTTC. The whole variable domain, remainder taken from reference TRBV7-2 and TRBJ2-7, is GAGVSQSPSNKVTEKGKDVELRCDPISGHTALYWYRQSLGQGLEFLIYFQGNSAPDKSGLPSDRFSAERTGGSVSTLTIQRTQQEDSAVYLCASNSPGRLGEQYFGPGTRLTVT.

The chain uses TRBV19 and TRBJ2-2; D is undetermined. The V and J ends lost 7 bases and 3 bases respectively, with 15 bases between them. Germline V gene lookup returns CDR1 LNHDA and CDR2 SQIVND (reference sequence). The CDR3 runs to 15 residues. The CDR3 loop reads CASKDERYYTGELFF. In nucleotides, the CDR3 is TGTGCCAGTAAGGACGAACGATACTACACCGGGGAGCTGTTTTTT.

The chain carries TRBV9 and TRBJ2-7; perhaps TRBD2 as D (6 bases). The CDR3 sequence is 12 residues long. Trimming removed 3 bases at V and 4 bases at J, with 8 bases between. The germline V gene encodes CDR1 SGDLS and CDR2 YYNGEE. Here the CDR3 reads CASSAGGYEQYF. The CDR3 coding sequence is TGTGCCAGCAGCGCCGGGGGATACGAGCAGTACTTC. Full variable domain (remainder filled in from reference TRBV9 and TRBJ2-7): DSGVTQTPKHLITATGQRVTLRCSPRSGDLSVYWYQQSLDQGLQFLIQYYNGEERAKGNILERFSAQQFPDLHSELNLSSLELGDSALYFCASSAGGYEQYFGPGTRLTVT.

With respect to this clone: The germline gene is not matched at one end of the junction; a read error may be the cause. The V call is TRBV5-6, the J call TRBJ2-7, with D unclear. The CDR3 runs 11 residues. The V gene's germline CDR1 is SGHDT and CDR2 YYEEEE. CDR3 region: CASSFSHEQYF. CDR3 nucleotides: TGTGCCAGCAGCTTCTCCCACGAGCAGTACTTC.

CDR3 DNA: TGTGCCAGCAGTAATCCCTACGCTCATGGCTACACCTTC. Translating gives CASSNPYAHGYTF. V is TRBV27 and J is TRBJ1-2; D gene uncertain. The CDR3 consists of 13 residues. Germline V gives CDR1 MNHEY, CDR2 SMNVEV (reference sequence). The V end lost 5 bases, the J end lost 6 bases, and 13 bases lay between the germline ends.

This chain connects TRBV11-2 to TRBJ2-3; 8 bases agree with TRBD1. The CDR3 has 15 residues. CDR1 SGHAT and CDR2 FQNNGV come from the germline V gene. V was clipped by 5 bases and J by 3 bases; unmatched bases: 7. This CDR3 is CASSRTGLETDTQYF. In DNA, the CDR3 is TGTGCCAGCAGCCGGACAGGGCTTGAAACAGATACGCAGTATTTT.

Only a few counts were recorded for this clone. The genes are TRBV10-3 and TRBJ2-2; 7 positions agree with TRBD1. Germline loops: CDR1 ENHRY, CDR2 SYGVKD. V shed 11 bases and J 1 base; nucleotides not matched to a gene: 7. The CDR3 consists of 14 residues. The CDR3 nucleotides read TGTGCCGCAACCGGGACAGAGAACACCGGGGAGCTGTTTTTT. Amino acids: CAATGTENTGELFF.

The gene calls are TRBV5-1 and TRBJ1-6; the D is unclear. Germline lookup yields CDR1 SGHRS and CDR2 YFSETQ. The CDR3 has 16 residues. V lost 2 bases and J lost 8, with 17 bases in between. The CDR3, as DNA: TGCGCCAGCAGCTTAAACGCCGGGTTGTTGGATTCACCCCTCCACTTT. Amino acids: CASSLNAGLLDSPLHF.

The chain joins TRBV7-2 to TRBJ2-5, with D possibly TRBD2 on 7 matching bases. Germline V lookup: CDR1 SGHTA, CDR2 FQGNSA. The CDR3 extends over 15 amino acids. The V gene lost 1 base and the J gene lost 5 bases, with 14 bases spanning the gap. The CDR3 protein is CASSLVVAGAETQYF. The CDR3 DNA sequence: TGTGCCAGCAGCTTAGTCGTTGCGGGGGCCGAGACCCAGTACTTC.

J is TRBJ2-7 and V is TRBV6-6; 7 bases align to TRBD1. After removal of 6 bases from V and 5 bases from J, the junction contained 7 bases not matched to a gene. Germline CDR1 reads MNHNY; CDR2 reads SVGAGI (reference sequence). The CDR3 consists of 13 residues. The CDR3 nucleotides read TGTGCCAGCAGCCTACAGGGGAAAAACGAGCAGTACTTC. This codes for CASSLQGKNEQYF.

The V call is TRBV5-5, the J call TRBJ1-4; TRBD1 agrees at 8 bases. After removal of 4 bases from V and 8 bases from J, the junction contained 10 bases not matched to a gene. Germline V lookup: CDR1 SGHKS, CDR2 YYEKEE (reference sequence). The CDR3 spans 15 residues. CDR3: CASSLEGQVGEKLFF. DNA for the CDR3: TGTGCCAGCAGCCTAGAGGGACAGGTGGGGGAAAAACTGTTTTTT. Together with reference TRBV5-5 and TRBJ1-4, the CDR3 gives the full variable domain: DAGVTQSPTHLIKTRGQQVTLRCSPISGHKSVSWYQQVLGQGPQFIFQYYEKEERGRGNFPDRFSARQFPNYSSELNVNALLLGDSALYLCASSLEGQVGEKLFFGSGTQLSVL.

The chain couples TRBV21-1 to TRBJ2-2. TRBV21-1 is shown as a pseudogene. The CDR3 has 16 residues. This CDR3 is CASSKVKRGWTGELFF. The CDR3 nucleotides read TGTGCCAGCAGCAAAGTGAAGAGGGGTTGGACCGGGGAGCTGTTTTTT.

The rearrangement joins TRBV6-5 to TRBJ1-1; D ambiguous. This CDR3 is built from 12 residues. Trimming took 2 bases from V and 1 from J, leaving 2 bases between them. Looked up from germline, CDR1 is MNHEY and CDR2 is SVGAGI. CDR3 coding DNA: TGTGCCAGCAGTTACAGGAACACTGAAGCTTTCTTT. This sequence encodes CASSYRNTEAFF.

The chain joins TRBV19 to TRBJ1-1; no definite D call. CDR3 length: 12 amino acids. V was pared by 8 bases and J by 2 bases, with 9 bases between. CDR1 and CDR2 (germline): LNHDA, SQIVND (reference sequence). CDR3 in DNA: TGTGCCAGTGGGAGGTTAAACACTGAAGCTTTCTTT. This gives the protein CASGRLNTEAFF.

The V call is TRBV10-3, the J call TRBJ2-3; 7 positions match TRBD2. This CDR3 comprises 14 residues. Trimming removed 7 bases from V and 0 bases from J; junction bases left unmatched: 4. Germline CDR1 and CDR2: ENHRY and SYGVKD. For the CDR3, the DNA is TGTGCCATCACGAGCGGGGTTAGCACAGATACGCAGTATTTT. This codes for CAITSGVSTDTQYF.

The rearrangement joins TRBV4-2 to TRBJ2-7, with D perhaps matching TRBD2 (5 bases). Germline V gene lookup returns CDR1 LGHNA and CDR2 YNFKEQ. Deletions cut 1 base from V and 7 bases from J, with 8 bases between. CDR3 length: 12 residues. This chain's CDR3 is CASSQGTGEQYF. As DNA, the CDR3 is TGTGCCAGCAGCCAAGGCACGGGGGAGCAGTACTTC.

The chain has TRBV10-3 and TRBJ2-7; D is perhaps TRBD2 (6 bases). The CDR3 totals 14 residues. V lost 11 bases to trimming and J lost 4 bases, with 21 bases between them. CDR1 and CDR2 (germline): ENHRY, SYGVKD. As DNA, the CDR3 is TGTGCCGTCAAGACGGGGAGGACTGGTTACGAGCAGTACTTC. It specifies CAVKTGRTGYEQYF.

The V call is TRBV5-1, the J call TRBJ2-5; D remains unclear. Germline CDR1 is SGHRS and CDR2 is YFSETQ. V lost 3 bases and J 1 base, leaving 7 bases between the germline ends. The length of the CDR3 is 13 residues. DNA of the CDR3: TGCGCCAGCAGCTCGGGCGTCCAAGAGACCCAGTACTTC. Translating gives CASSSGVQETQYF. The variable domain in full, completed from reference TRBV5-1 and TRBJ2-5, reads KAGVTQTPRYLIKTRGQQVTLSCSPISGHRSVSWYQQTPGQGLQFLFEYFSETQRNKGNFPGRFSGRQFSNSRSEMNVSTLELGDSALYLCASSSGVQETQYFGPGTRLLVL.

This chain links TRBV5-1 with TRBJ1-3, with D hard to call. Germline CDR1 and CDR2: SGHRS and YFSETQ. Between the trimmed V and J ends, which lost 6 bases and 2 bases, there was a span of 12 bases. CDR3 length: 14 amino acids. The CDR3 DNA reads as TGCGCCAGCAATGAGGGAACAACTGGAAACACCATATATTTT. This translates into CASNEGTTGNTIYF.

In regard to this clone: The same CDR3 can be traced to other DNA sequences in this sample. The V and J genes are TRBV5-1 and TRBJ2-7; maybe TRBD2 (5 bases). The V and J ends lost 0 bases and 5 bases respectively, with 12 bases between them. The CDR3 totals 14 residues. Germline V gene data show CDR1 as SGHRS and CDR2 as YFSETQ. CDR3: CASSLEPRADEQYF. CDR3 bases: TGCGCCAGCAGCTTGGAACCGCGGGCCGACGAGCAGTACTTC. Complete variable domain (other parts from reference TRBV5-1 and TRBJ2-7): KAGVTQTPRYLIKTRGQQVTLSCSPISGHRSVSWYQQTPGQGLQFLFEYFSETQRNKGNFPGRFSGRQFSNSRSEMNVSTLELGDSALYLCASSLEPRADEQYFGPGTRLTVT.

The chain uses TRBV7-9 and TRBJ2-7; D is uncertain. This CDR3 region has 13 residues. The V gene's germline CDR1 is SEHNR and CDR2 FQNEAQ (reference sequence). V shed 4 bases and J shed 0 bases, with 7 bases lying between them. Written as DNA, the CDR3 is TGTGCCAGCAGCTCAACAAACTCCTACGAGCAGTACTTC. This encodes CASSSTNSYEQYF.